This T cell receptor beta chain was retrieved from a study of shared clonotypes between healthy human individuals. Naive CD8 populations comprised CD45RO-negative cells positively selected for CCR7, excluding terminally differentiated effector memory CD45RA+ cells. The V end lost 3 bases, the J end lost 5 bases, and 14 bases lay between the germline ends. The germline CDR1 and CDR2 sequences are MDHEN and SYDVKM. CDR3 length: 14 amino acids. DNA at about 210 ng, tens of thousands of T cell genomes, went into sorted-subset replicate PCRs. TCRdb's table, derived via immunoSEQ multiplex PCR, lists solely in-frame clones and lacks some. The data contain about 600,000 clones, nearly 97% of them singletons.

The sequence came from a woman younger than 45 in good health. The chain joins TRBV28 to TRBJ2-7; D is perhaps TRBD1 (5 bases). The sequencing sample was made of naive CD8+ T cells sorted from blood. Here the CDR3 reads CASSFSQGIDEQYF. CDR3 coding DNA: TGTGCCAGCAGTTTCAGCCAGGGTATTGACGAGCAGTACTTC.